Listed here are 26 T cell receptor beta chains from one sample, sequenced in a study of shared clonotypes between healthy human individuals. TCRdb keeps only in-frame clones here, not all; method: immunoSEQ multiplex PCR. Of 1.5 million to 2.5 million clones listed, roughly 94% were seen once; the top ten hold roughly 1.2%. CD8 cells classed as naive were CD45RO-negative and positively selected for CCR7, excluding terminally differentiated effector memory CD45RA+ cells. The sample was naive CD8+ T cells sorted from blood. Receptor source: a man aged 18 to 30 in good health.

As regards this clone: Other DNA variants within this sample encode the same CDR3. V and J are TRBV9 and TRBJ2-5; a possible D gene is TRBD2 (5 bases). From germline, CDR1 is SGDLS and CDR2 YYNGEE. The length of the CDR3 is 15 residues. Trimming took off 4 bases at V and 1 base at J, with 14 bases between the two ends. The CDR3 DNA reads TGTGCCAGCAGCCTTTACGGACTGGGCCAAGAGACCCAGTACTTC. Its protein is CASSLYGLGQETQYF.

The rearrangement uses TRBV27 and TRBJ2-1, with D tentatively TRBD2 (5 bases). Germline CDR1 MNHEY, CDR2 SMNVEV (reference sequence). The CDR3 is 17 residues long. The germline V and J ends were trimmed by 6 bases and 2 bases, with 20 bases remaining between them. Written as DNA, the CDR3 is TGTGCCAGCAGAATCCAGTGGGGTCCCGGGGCCTACAATGAGCAGTTCTTC. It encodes CASRIQWGPGAYNEQFF.

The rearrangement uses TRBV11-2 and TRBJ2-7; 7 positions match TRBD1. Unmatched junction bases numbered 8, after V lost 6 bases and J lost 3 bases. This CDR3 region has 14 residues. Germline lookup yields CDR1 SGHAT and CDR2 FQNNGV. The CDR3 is CASSPGQKVYEQYF. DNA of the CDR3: TGTGCCAGCAGTCCGGGACAGAAAGTCTACGAGCAGTACTTC.

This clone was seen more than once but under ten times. The CDR3, as DNA: TGTGCCATCAGTGATTCGGGAGGATCCAACGAGCAGTACTTC. Translated, it gives CAISDSGGSNEQYF. The chain links TRBV10-3 to TRBJ2-7, with 7 bases aligning to TRBD2. The CDR3 is 14 residues long. From germline, CDR1 is ENHRY and CDR2 SYGVKD. The V and J ends lost 3 bases and 5 bases, in that order; junction bases with no gene match: 7.

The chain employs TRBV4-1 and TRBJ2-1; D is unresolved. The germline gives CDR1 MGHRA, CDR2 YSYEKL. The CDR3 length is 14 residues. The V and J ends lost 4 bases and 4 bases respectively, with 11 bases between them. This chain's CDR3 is CASSPKEYYNEQFF. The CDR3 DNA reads TGCGCCAGCAGCCCAAAGGAATATTACAATGAGCAGTTCTTC.

For the CDR3, the DNA is TGTGCCAGCAGCCCATGGGACTACAGCACAGATACGCAGTATTTT. Translating it yields CASSPWDYSTDTQYF. The chain employs TRBV11-1 and TRBJ2-3, with TRBD2 matching over 7 bases. The CDR3 spans 15 residues. V dropped 5 bases and J dropped 0; count of bases not matched to a gene: 5. The germline V gene encodes CDR1 SGHAT and CDR2 FQDESV (reference sequence).

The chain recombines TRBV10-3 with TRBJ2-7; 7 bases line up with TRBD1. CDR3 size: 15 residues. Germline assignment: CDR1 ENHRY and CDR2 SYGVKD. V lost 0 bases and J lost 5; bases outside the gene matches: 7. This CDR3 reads CAISESETGKNEQYF. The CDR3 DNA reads TGTGCCATCAGTGAGTCAGAGACAGGGAAAAACGAGCAGTACTTC.

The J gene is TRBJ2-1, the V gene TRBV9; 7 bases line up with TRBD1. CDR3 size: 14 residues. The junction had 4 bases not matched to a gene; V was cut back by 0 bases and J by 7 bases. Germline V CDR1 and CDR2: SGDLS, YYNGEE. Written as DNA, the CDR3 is TGTGCCAGCAGCGTAGAGGGGGCGGTAAATGAGCAGTTCTTC. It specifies CASSVEGAVNEQFF.

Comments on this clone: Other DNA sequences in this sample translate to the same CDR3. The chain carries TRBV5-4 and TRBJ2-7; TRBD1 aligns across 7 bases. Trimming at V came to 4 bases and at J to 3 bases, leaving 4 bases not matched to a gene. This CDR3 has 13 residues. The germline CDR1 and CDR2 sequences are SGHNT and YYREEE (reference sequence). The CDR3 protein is CASSLDRDYEQYF. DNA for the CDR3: TGTGCCAGCAGCCTTGACAGGGACTACGAGCAGTACTTC.

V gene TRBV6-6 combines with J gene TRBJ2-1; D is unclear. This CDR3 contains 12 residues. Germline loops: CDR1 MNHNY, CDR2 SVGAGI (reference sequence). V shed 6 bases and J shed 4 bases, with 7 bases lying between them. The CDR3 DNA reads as TGTGCCAGCAGCGTACAATACAATGAGCAGTTCTTC. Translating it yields CASSVQYNEQFF.

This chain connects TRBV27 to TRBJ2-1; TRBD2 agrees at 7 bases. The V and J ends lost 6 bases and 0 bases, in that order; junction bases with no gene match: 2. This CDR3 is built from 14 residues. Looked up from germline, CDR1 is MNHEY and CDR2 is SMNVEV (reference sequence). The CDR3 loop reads CASSRLASYNEQFF. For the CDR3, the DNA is TGTGCCAGCAGCCGACTAGCCTCCTACAATGAGCAGTTCTTC.

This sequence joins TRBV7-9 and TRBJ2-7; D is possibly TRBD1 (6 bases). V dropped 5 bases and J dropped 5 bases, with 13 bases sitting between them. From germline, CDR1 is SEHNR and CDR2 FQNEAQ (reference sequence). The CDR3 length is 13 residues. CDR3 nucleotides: TGTGCCAGCAGCCGATCACAGGGAAACGAGCAGTACTTC. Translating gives CASSRSQGNEQYF.

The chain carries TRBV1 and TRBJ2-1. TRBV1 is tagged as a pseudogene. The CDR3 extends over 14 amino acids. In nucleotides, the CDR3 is TGCACCAGCAGCCAATCGCTGAGGGGCAATGAGCAGTTCTTC. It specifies CTSSQSLRGNEQFF.

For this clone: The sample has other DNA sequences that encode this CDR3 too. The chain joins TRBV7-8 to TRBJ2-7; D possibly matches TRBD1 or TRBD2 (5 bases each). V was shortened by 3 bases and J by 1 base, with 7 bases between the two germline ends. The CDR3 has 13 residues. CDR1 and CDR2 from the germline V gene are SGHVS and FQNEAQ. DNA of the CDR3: TGTGCCAGCAGCTTTGGGGGATCCTACGAGCAGTACTTC. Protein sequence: CASSFGGSYEQYF.

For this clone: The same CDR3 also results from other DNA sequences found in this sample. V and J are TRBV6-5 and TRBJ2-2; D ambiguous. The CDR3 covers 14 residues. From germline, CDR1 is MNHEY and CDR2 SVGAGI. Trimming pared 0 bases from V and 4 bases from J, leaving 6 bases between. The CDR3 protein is CASSYSILTGELFF. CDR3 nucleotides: TGTGCCAGCAGTTACTCGATCCTCACCGGGGAGCTGTTTTTT.

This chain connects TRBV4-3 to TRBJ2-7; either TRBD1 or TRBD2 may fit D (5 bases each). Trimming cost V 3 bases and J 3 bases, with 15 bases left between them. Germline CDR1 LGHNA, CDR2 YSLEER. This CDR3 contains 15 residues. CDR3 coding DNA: TGCGCCAGCAGCCAGGGAATGGGGGATTTCTACGAGCAGTACTTC. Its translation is CASSQGMGDFYEQYF.

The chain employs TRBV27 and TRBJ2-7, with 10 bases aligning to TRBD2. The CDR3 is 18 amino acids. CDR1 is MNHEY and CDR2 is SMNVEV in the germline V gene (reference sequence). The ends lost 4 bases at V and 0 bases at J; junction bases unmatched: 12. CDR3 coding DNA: TGTGCCAGCAGTTCGACTAGCGGGTTTTTGATTAGCTCCTACGAGCAGTACTTC. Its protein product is CASSSTSGFLISSYEQYF.

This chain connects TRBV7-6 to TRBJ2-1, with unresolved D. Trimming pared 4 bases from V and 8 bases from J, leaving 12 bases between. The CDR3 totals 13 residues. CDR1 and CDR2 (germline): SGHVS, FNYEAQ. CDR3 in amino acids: CASSSDMGYEQFF. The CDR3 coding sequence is TGTGCCAGCAGCTCAGACATGGGGTATGAGCAGTTCTTC.

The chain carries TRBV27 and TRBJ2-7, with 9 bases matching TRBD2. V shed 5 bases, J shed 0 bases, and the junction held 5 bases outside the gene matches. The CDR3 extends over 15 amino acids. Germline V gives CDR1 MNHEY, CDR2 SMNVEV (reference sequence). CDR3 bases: TGTGCCAGCAGTCCTATAGCGGGAGTCTCCTACGAGCAGTACTTC. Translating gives CASSPIAGVSYEQYF.

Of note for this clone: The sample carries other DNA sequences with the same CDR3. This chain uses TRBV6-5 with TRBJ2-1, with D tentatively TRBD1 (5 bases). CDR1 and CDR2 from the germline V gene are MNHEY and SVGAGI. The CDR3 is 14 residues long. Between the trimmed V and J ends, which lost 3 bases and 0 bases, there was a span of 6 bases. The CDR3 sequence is CASSYTGSYNEQFF. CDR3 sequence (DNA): TGTGCCAGCAGTTATACAGGCTCCTACAATGAGCAGTTCTTC.

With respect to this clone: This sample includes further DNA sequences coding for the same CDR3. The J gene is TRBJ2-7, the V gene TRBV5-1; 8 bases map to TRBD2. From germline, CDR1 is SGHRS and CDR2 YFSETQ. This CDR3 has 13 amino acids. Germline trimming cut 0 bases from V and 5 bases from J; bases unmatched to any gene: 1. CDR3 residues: CASSLARGDEQYF. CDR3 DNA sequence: TGCGCCAGCAGCTTGGCGCGGGGGGACGAGCAGTACTTC.

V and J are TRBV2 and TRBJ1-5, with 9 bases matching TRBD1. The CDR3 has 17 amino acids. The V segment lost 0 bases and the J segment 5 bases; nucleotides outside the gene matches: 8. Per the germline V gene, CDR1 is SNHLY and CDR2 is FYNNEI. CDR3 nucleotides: TGTGCCAGCAGTGAAGCATCCGGGACAGGGCTTTATCAGCCCCAGCATTTT. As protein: CASSEASGTGLYQPQHF.

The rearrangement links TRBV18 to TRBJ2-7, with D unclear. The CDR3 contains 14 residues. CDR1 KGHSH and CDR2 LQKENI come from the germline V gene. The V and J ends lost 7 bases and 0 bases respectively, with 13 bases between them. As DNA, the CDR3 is TGTGCCAGCTTCACCAGCGAGGACTCCTACGAGCAGTACTTC. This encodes CASFTSEDSYEQYF.

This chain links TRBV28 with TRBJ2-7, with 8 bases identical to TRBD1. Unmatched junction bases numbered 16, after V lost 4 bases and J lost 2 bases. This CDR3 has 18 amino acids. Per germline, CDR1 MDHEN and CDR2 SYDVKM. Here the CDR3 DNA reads TGTGCCAGCAGTTGGATGTCCGGGCAGACAGGGGCCCCCTACGAGCAGTACTTC. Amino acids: CASSWMSGQTGAPYEQYF.

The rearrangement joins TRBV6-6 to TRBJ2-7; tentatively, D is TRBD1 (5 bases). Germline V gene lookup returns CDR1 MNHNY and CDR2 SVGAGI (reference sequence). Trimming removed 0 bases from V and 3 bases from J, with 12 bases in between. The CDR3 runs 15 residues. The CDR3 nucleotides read TGTGCCAGCAGTTACTCTCAGGGAAAAATCTACGAGCAGTACTTC. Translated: CASSYSQGKIYEQYF.

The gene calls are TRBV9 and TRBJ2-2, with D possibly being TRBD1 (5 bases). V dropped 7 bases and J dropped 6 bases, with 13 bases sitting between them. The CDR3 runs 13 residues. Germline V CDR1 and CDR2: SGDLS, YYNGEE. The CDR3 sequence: CASGVGQAGELFF. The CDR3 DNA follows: TGTGCCAGCGGGGTGGGGCAAGCCGGGGAGCTGTTTTTT.